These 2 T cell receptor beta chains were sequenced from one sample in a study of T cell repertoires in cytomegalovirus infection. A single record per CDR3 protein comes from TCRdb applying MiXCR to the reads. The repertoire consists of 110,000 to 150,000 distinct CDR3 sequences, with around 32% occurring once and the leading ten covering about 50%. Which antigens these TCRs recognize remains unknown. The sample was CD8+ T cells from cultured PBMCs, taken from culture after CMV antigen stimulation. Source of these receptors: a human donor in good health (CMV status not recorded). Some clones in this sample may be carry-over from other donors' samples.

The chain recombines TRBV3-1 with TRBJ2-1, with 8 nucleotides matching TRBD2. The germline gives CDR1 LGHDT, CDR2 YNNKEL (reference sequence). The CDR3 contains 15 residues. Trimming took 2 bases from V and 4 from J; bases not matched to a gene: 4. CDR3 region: CASSQSSGLYNEQFF. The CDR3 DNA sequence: TGTGCCAGCAGCCAATCTAGCGGGCTATACAATGAGCAGTTCTTC.

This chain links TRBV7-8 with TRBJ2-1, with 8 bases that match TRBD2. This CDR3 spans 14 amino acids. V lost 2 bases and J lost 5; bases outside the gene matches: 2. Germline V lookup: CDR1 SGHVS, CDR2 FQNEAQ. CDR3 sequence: CASSLFGGDNEQFF. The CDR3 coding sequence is TGTGCCAGCAGCTTATTCGGGGGGGACAATGAGCAGTTCTTC.